Sequencing of this T cell receptor (beta chain) was carried out in a study of blood T cell repertoires in COVID-19. In the study overall: The cDNA or gDNA used as material had been derived from T cells, B-cell-depleted T cells, or PBMCs.

In the authors' methods: By means of reference gene primer amplification, nucleated cell counts were estimated. Method: immunoSEQ multiplex PCR; TCRdb's copy keeps in-frame clones and lacks some. From that table come the V and J calls and clone size; the DNA was used to work out D and trimming. Of under 450,000 clones in the sample, around 87% were seen once. V was shortened by 2 bases and J by 7 bases, with 13 bases between the two germline ends. The CDR3 has 14 amino acids. Germline V gives CDR1 SGHRS, CDR2 YFSETQ. Enrollees, roughly 18 to 89 years old, lived in about two dozen US areas. All recovered Cohort 3 donors got two negative PCRs, got clearance, or saw symptom resolution.

Sequencing was done on a sample of PBMCs or T cells enriched from blood (not recorded which). The source of this sequence is a man aged 30-40 years who had recovered from COVID-19. The chain is built from TRBV5-1 and TRBJ2-1; a possible D gene is TRBD2 (5 bases). The CDR3 DNA follows: TGCGCCAGCAGCTTTCGAGGAGGAGAAAATGAGCAGTTCTTC. The encoded protein is CASSFRGGENEQFF. The complete variable domain, with remaining parts taken from reference TRBV5-1 and TRBJ2-1, reads KAGVTQTPRYLIKTRGQQVTLSCSPISGHRSVSWYQQTPGQGLQFLFEYFSETQRNKGNFPGRFSGRQFSNSRSEMNVSTLELGDSALYLCASSFRGGENEQFFGPGTRLTVL.